The 8 T cell receptor beta chains given below trace back to one sample, sequenced in a study of shared clonotypes between healthy human individuals. The protocol was immunoSEQ multiplex PCR, while the TCRdb copy is restricted to in-frame clones and leaves out a portion. The data show about 2.4 million clones, 80% to 95% seen once. Input material: naive CD4+ T cells from PBMCs. Indicated subset: CD45RA+ positively selected. The source of these receptors is a man aged 18-30 years in good health. Some clones in this sample may be carry-over from other donors' samples.

This sequence joins TRBV5-1 and TRBJ2-5; D is undetermined. This CDR3 has 14 residues. The germline V gene has CDR1 SGHRS and CDR2 YFSETQ. The germline V and J ends were trimmed by 4 bases and 5 bases, with 15 bases remaining between them. In nucleotides, the CDR3 is TGCGCCAGCAGCACATCGGGCACAGCGGAGACCCAGTACTTC. Protein: CASSTSGTAETQYF.

The CDR3 coding sequence is TGTGCCACAACTTCTAGCGGGAGTCCCCTCGCGCAGTTCTTC. It is translated as CATTSSGSPLAQFF. The chain recombines TRBV10-3 with TRBJ2-1; TRBD2 agrees at 10 bases. Per the germline V gene, CDR1 is ENHRY and CDR2 is SYGVKD. The V and J ends lost 10 bases and 12 bases, in that order; junction bases with no gene match: 15. This CDR3 region has 14 residues.

The rearrangement links TRBV5-6 to TRBJ1-2; D is possibly TRBD1 (6 bases). This CDR3 is 14 amino acids long. Trimming shortened V by 2 bases and J by 3 bases, and 11 bases separated the two germline ends. CDR1 SGHDT and CDR2 YYEEEE come from the germline V gene. CDR3 sequence reads: CASSLGRQDYGYTF. The CDR3 region has the DNA TGTGCCAGCAGCTTAGGCAGACAGGACTATGGCTACACCTTC.

The chain joins TRBV7-6 to TRBJ2-2; TRBD1 matches at 11 bases. V lost 0 bases and J lost 6; bases outside the gene matches: 6. This CDR3 is built from 17 residues. CDR1 is SGHVS, CDR2 FNYEAQ, per germline. CDR3 loop: CASSLARPGQGAGELFF. In DNA, the CDR3 is TGTGCCAGCAGCTTAGCTCGACCGGGACAGGGGGCCGGGGAGCTGTTTTTT.

This clone was seen a handful of times. The chain has TRBV29-1 and TRBJ2-2; D assignment may be TRBD1 or TRBD2 (5 bases each). V was clipped by 6 bases and J by 5 bases, with 19 bases between them. The CDR3 has 15 amino acids. CDR1 and CDR2 from the germline V gene are SQVTM and ANQGSEA. CDR3 amino acids: CSVRGRHRPTGELFF. Written as DNA, the CDR3 is TGCAGCGTGAGGGGTCGGCATCGACCTACCGGGGAGCTGTTTTTT.

The chain employs TRBV7-9 and TRBJ2-3, with a tentative D call TRBD1 (5 bases). The germline CDR1 and CDR2 sequences are SEHNR and FQNEAQ (reference sequence). The V end lost 3 bases, the J end lost 0 bases, and 10 bases lay between the germline ends. This CDR3 contains 15 residues. DNA of the CDR3: TGTGCCAGCAGCTTCCGACAGCGTAGCACAGATACGCAGTATTTT. Its protein is CASSFRQRSTDTQYF.

The genes are TRBV18 and TRBJ2-6; D may be TRBD2 (6 bases). This CDR3 is 17 amino acids long. Germline assignment: CDR1 KGHSH and CDR2 LQKENI. The V end was cut by 4 bases, the J end by 2 bases, with 15 bases between. The chain's CDR3 is CASSRKAEGTGANVLTF. CDR3 bases: TGTGCCAGCTCACGAAAGGCGGAGGGAACTGGGGCCAACGTCCTGACTTTC.

The chain couples TRBV5-5 to TRBJ2-1, with D perhaps TRBD1 (5 bases). This CDR3 is built from 15 residues. Trimming took 1 base from V and 4 from J, leaving 12 bases between them. Germline V CDR1 and CDR2: SGHKS, YYEKEE (reference sequence). In DNA, the CDR3 is TGTGCCAGCAGCTTGTCTCCAAGACAGTACAATGAGCAGTTCTTC. This codes for CASSLSPRQYNEQFF.